The following is a T cell receptor (beta chain) sequence with its context. PCR employed 60 Vbeta and 13 Jbeta primers. The table came from immunoSEQ multiplex PCR; TCRdb's copy has only in-frame clones and leaves some out. The repertoire holds roughly 190,000 clones, with around 88% as singletons. This entry belongs to a study of cytomegalovirus exposure and HLA in healthy donors. Germline lookup yields CDR1 KGHSH and CDR2 LQKENI. Trimming removed 5 bases at V and 1 base at J, with 20 bases between. This CDR3 spans 17 amino acids. V and J are TRBV18 and TRBJ1-1; maybe TRBD1 (5 bases). The sample consisted of PBMCs. This receptor was taken from a middle-aged man in good health and CMV-seropositive. The CDR3 DNA reads TGTGCCAGCTCAAGGGTCCACGGGGCGGGGACGAACACTGAAGCTTTCTTT. Translating it yields CASSRVHGAGTNTEAFF.